These 16 T cell receptor beta chains came from one sample sequenced in a study of blood T cells in healthy people across ages. The use of a sample-barcoded 5' primer and a J-beta primer mix characterized a second PCR of about 6 to 12 cycles. TCRdb called the 5' RACE reads again in MiXCR, with one record for every CDR3 protein. Of 760,000 or so distinct CDR3 sequences in the sample, 20% to 25% were seen once. These data are also associated with another study on T cells of mothers and their children.

Material: blood. The receptors shown here come from a boy between 10 and 17 years old in good health.

V is TRBV6-5 and J is TRBJ1-6; D is uncertain. The V and J ends lost 2 bases and 5 bases respectively, with 10 bases between them. The CDR3 totals 15 residues. The germline V gene has CDR1 MNHEY and CDR2 SVGAGI. The CDR3 sequence: CASSYAATNNSPLHF. The CDR3 DNA reads TGTGCCAGCAGTTACGCAGCTACTAATAATTCACCCCTCCACTTT.

The sample holds a few counts of this clonotype. Relative to the germline gene, one junction end is altered; a read error may explain this. The genes are TRBV19 and TRBJ2-5; D gene uncertain. Near its end, the DNA agrees better with TRBJ2-7, so the J call may be wrong. CDR1 and CDR2 from the germline V gene are LNHDA and SQIVND (reference sequence). The CDR3 has 14 residues. CDR3 amino acids: CVSSIGGDSYEQYF. The CDR3 DNA sequence: TGTGTCAGTAGTATAGGTGGGGACTCCTACGAGCAGTACTTC.

This clonotype was seen a few times. The V and J genes are TRBV6-5 and TRBJ2-5; 11 bases agree with TRBD1. V trimming: 6 bases; J trimming: 5 bases; junction bases outside the gene matches: 8. The CDR3 length is 15 residues. CDR1 MNHEY and CDR2 SVGAGI come from the germline V gene. Written as DNA, the CDR3 is TGTGCCAGCAGACTAGGGACAGGGGGTGCGGAGACCCAGTACTTC. Translating it yields CASRLGTGGAETQYF.

The gene calls are TRBV5-1 and TRBJ2-5; D is undetermined. V was cut by 1 base and J by 1 base, with 11 bases left in between. CDR3 size: 15 residues. Germline V gene data show CDR1 as SGHRS and CDR2 as YFSETQ. This CDR3 reads CASSLLPGFQETQYF. CDR3 sequence (DNA): TGCGCCAGCAGCTTGCTGCCGGGCTTCCAAGAGACCCAGTACTTC.

This sequence joins TRBV18 and TRBJ1-4; D unclear. CDR3 size: 14 residues. Germline V CDR1 and CDR2: KGHSH, LQKENI. V was pared by 5 bases and J by 2 bases, with 9 bases between. In DNA, the CDR3 is TGTGCCAGCTCAGCCCCACCTACTAATGAAAAACTGTTTTTT. It specifies CASSAPPTNEKLFF. Based on the CDR3 plus reference TRBV18 and TRBJ1-4, the full variable domain is NAGVMQNPRHLVRRRGQEARLRCSPMKGHSHVYWYRQLPEEGLKFMVYLQKENIIDESGMPKERFSAEFPKEGPSILRIQQVVRGDSAAYFCASSAPPTNEKLFFGSGTQLSVL.

V gene TRBV20-1 combines with J gene TRBJ2-5; 7 bases fit TRBD1. Germline assignment: CDR1 DFQATT and CDR2 SNEGSKA (reference sequence). Unmatched junction bases numbered 11, after V lost 3 bases and J lost 4 bases. CDR3 length equals 15 residues. For the CDR3, the DNA is TGCAGTGCTAGGCCCTCGACAGGGAAAAGAGAGACCCAGTACTTC. Amino acid sequence: CSARPSTGKRETQYF.

The V gene is TRBV5-1, the J gene TRBJ2-3; 9 positions agree with TRBD1. Germline lookup yields CDR1 SGHRS and CDR2 YFSETQ. The CDR3 runs to 17 residues. V lost 0 bases to trimming and J lost 0 bases; unmatched junction nucleotides: 5. The CDR3 DNA reads as TGCGCCAGCAGCTTGGACGGGACAGGGTACAGCACAGATACGCAGTATTTT. The encoded protein is CASSLDGTGYSTDTQYF.

The rearrangement links TRBV6-1 to TRBJ2-1, with D possibly matching TRBD2 (6 bases). V lost 0 bases, J lost 0 bases, and 9 bases lay in between. The CDR3 is made up of 16 amino acids. Germline CDR1 reads MNHNS; CDR2 reads SASEGT. Here the CDR3 DNA reads TGTGCCAGCAGTGAAGCGCTTAGCGGCTCCTACAATGAGCAGTTCTTC. This translates into CASSEALSGSYNEQFF.

The rearrangement links TRBV5-6 to TRBJ1-1; D remains ambiguous. The germline gives CDR1 SGHDT, CDR2 YYEEEE. The CDR3 sequence is 14 residues long. V lost 0 bases and J 2 bases, leaving 8 bases between the germline ends. In DNA form, the CDR3 reads TGTGCCAGCAGCTTGGGGTTTGCTAACACTGAAGCTTTCTTT. This codes for CASSLGFANTEAFF.

The V and J genes are TRBV27 and TRBJ2-3; no firm D call. CDR3 size: 14 residues. The V end lost 2 bases, the J end lost 5 bases, and 11 bases lay between the germline ends. The V gene's germline CDR1 is MNHEY and CDR2 SMNVEV (reference sequence). The CDR3 protein is CASSLVSDQDTQYF. The CDR3 nucleotides are TGTGCCAGCAGTTTAGTGTCGGACCAAGATACGCAGTATTTT.

The chain is built from TRBV7-9 and TRBJ1-3, with unresolved D. Trimming took 5 bases from V and 8 from J, leaving 16 bases between them. There are 14 residues in the CDR3. CDR1 is SEHNR and CDR2 is FQNEAQ in the germline V gene (reference sequence). The CDR3 DNA reads as TGTGCCAGCAGCCTTCTAATAAGCGGGGACACCATATATTTT. Protein: CASSLLISGDTIYF.

Only a few counts were recorded for this clonotype. The V gene is TRBV5-1, the J gene TRBJ2-1; maybe TRBD2 (5 bases). V lost 4 bases and J lost 1, with 21 bases in between. The CDR3 consists of 18 residues. Germline V lookup: CDR1 SGHRS, CDR2 YFSETQ. The CDR3 region has the DNA TGCGCCAGCAGCCCCGGGATTATCACCTCCTATTCCTACAATGAGCAGTTCTTC. This translates into CASSPGIITSYSYNEQFF. Complete variable domain (other parts from reference TRBV5-1 and TRBJ2-1): KAGVTQTPRYLIKTRGQQVTLSCSPISGHRSVSWYQQTPGQGLQFLFEYFSETQRNKGNFPGRFSGRQFSNSRSEMNVSTLELGDSALYLCASSPGIITSYSYNEQFFGPGTRLTVL.

The genes are TRBV29-1 and TRBJ2-2; 7 nucleotides line up with TRBD1. This CDR3 region has 14 residues. J gave up 0 bases and V 7 bases, and 5 bases lay outside the gene matches. CDR1 is SQVTM, CDR2 ANQGSEA, per germline. CDR3 nucleotides: TGCAGCGCTCACAGGGGAGCGAACACCGGGGAGCTGTTTTTT. Amino acid sequence: CSAHRGANTGELFF.

This clonotype turned up a few times. The chain couples TRBV5-1 to TRBJ2-1, with a weak D call TRBD1 (8 bases). This CDR3 is 17 amino acids long. Germline CDR1 is SGHRS and CDR2 is YFSETQ. With 3 bases removed from V and 4 bases from J, the gap between germline ends came to 20 bases. This CDR3 reads CASSSGQGLGGYNEQFF. For the CDR3, the DNA is TGCGCCAGCAGCTCAGGACAGGGCCTGGGAGGGTACAATGAGCAGTTCTTC.

There are many counts of this clonotype. V gene TRBV7-9 combines with J gene TRBJ2-5, with D perhaps assigned TRBD1 or TRBD2 (5 bases each). The end of the DNA aligns better with TRBJ2-7, so the J call may be wrong. Looked up from germline, CDR1 is SEHNR and CDR2 is FQNEAQ (reference sequence). The CDR3 consists of 15 residues. Written as DNA, the CDR3 is TGTGCCAGCAGCCTGGGGGTAGCATCTTCGTACGAGCAGTACTTC. Protein: CASSLGVASSYEQYF.

The rearrangement joins TRBV29-1 to TRBJ1-1, with 9 bases fitting TRBD1. V shed 7 bases, J shed 5 bases, and the junction held 8 bases outside the gene matches. The CDR3 is made up of 13 amino acids. CDR1 is SQVTM and CDR2 is ANQGSEA in the germline V gene. CDR3 sequence: CSAQGATGTEAFF. CDR3 nucleotide sequence: TGCAGCGCACAGGGGGCAACAGGAACTGAAGCTTTCTTT. Full variable domain (outside the CDR3, taken from reference TRBV29-1 and TRBJ1-1): SAVISQKPSRDICQRGTSLTIQCQVDSQVTMMFWYRQQPGQSLTLIATANQGSEATYESGFVIDKFPISRPNLTFSTLTVSNMSPEDSSIYLCSAQGATGTEAFFGQGTRLTVV.